A single sample gave rise to the 10 T cell receptor beta chains below, sequenced in a study of cytomegalovirus exposure and HLA in healthy donors. PCR primers comprised 60 Vbeta and 13 Jbeta primers. Here immunoSEQ multiplex PCR was the method, and the copy in TCRdb shows in-frame clones only, minus some. The data show about 130,000 clones, approximately 86% seen once. The sample was PBMCs. The receptor set was obtained from a boy aged 5-17 years in good health and CMV-seronegative.

This rearrangement joins TRBV2 to TRBJ1-1; perhaps TRBD1 as D (6 bases). The CDR3 loop spans 13 amino acids. V was cut by 0 bases and J by 8 bases, with 10 bases left in between. Germline V lookup: CDR1 SNHLY, CDR2 FYNNEI. DNA for the CDR3: TGTGCCAGCAGTGAAGCGCGGGGGCGAGAAGCTTTCTTT. This codes for CASSEARGREAFF.

This chain links TRBV9 with TRBJ2-7, with 10 bases fitting TRBD2. This CDR3 contains 19 residues. V shed 0 bases, J shed 2 bases, and the junction held 14 bases outside the gene matches. CDR1 SGDLS and CDR2 YYNGEE come from the germline V gene. In nucleotides, the CDR3 is TGTGCCAGCAGCGTAGGCGCCCAGCGGGAGGGCCGAAGTACCTACGAGCAGTACTTC. Its protein is CASSVGAQREGRSTYEQYF.

The sample holds one count of this clone. The chain combines TRBV2 with TRBJ1-5; 8 bases fit TRBD1. There are 13 residues in the CDR3. Germline CDR1 and CDR2: SNHLY and FYNNEI. Trimming removed 8 bases from V and 6 bases from J; junction bases left unmatched: 6. CDR3: CASGQGEGQPQHF. As DNA, the CDR3 is TGTGCCAGCGGACAGGGCGAGGGTCAGCCCCAGCATTTT.

V is TRBV12-1 and J is TRBJ1-2; the D call of TRBD1 is as the table states it, not checked on the DNA. TRBV12-1 is a pseudogene locus. The CDR3 runs 19 residues. As DNA, the CDR3 is TGTGCCAGCAGCTTTGAAGTCCCGACCGACAGGGGGATACACTATGGCTACACCTTC. As protein: CASSFEVPTDRGIHYGYTF.

This rearrangement joins TRBV5-1 to TRBJ1-1, with 8 nucleotides matching TRBD1. Trimming removed 4 bases from V and 2 bases from J; junction bases left unmatched: 7. Germline loops: CDR1 SGHRS, CDR2 YFSETQ. This CDR3 comprises 15 residues. CDR3 protein: CASSKSTGANTEAFF. The CDR3 DNA sequence: TGCGCCAGCAGCAAGTCGACAGGGGCAAACACTGAAGCTTTCTTT.

Here the CDR3 DNA reads TGTGCCAGCAGCTTAGTGGGCAGGGTTGATTCACCCCTCCACTTT. Translating gives CASSLVGRVDSPLHF. V gene TRBV7-2 combines with J gene TRBJ1-6; a weak D match, TRBD1 (5 bases). There are 15 residues in the CDR3. The germline V gene has CDR1 SGHTA and CDR2 FQGNSA. V lost 1 base and J lost 8, with 12 bases in between.

V and J are TRBV11-2 and TRBJ2-3; 9 bases agree with TRBD1. The CDR3 contains 14 residues. Germline trimming cut 4 bases from V and 6 bases from J; bases unmatched to any gene: 5. The germline V gene encodes CDR1 SGHAT and CDR2 FQNNGV. The CDR3 DNA sequence: TGTGCCAGCAGCTGGGGACAGGGAATCGATACGCAGTATTTT. As protein: CASSWGQGIDTQYF.

The rearrangement joins TRBV4-3 to TRBJ2-7, with TRBD1 matching over 10 bases. V was clipped by 0 bases and J by 0 bases; unmatched bases: 5. The CDR3 spans 17 residues. CDR1 and CDR2 from the germline V gene are LGHNA and YSLEER. The CDR3 nucleotides are TGCGCCAGCAGCCAAGATCTCTGGGACAGGGGCTCCTACGAGCAGTACTTC. This codes for CASSQDLWDRGSYEQYF.

This chain joins TRBV19 and TRBJ1-5, with 8 nucleotides matching TRBD1. The germline CDR1 and CDR2 sequences are LNHDA and SQIVND (reference sequence). V trimming: 3 bases; J trimming: 6 bases; junction bases outside the gene matches: 4. This CDR3 comprises 14 residues. This CDR3 reads CASSIDRGGQPQHF. The CDR3 bases are TGTGCCAGTAGTATCGACAGGGGTGGTCAGCCCCAGCATTTT.

The rearrangement joins TRBV5-1 to TRBJ2-3, with D possibly being TRBD1 (6 bases). The CDR3 is 15 amino acids. Trimming shortened V by 4 bases and J by 2 bases, and 14 bases separated the two germline ends. Per germline, CDR1 SGHRS and CDR2 YFSETQ. This CDR3 is CASSMRQEPTDTQYF. CDR3 bases: TGCGCCAGCAGCATGAGACAGGAACCCACAGATACGCAGTATTTT.